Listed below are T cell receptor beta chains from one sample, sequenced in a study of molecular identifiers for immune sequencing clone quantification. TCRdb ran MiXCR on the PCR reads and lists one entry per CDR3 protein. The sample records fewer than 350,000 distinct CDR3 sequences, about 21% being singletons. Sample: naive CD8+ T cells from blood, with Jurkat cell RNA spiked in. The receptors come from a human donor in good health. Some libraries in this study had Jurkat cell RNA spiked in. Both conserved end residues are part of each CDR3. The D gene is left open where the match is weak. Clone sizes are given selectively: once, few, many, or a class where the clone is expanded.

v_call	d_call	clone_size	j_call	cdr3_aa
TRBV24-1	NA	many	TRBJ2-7	CATSGPGPYEQYF
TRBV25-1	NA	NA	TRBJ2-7	CASSEGDSYEQYF
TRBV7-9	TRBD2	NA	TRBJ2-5	CASNSPRGLAEETQYF
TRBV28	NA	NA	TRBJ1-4	CASSIIGRGAATDEKLFF
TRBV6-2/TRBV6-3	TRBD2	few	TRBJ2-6	CASSYEGGPSGANVLTF
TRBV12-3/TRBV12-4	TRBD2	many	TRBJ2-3	CASSLTTSGRTTDTQYF
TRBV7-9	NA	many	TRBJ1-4	CASIFQGSEKLFF
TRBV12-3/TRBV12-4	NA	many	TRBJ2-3	CASSLSGRRDTQYF
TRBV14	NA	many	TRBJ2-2	CASSLATTNTGELFF
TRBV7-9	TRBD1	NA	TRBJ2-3	CASSLGFDRTGNTDTQYF
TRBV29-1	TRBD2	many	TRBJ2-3	CSVERRGSATDTQYF
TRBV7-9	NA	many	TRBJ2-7	CASIPGQGSYEQYF
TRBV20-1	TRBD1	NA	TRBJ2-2	CSGQGANTGELFF
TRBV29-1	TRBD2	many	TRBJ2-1	CSVALLAGGPNEQFF
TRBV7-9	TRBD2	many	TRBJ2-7	CASSLLAGTMSYEQYF
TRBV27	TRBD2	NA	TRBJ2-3	CAGSFIAGVSTDTQYF
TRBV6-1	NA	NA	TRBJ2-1	CASSPHPPRASVQNEQFF
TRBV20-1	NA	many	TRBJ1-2	CSARDLRGSNYGYTF
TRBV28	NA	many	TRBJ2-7	CAIGPSYSYEQYF
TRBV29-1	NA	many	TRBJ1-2	CSAEGPSRANYGYTF
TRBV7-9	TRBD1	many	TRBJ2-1	CASSLPGGYEQFF
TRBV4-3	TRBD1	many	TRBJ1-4	CASSLRDSNEKLFF
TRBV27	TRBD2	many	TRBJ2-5	CASSDVLAGSQETQYF
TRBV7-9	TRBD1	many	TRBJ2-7	CASSPGRQGGYEQYF
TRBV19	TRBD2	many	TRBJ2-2	CASSIWRELGELFF
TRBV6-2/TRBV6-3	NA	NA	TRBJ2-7	CASKPPWQGSYEQYF
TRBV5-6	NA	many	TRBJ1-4	CASSLASEGANEKLFF
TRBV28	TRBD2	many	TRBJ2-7	CASSLGLAGPGVYEQYF
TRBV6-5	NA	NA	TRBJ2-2	CASSYSTGTTDANTGELFF
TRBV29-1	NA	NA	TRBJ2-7	CSVRLGEQYF
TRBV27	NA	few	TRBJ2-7	CASTPGPLHEQYF
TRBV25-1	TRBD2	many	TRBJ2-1	CASSDGLAGGTFF
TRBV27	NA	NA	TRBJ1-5	CASRLFGRMDSNQPQHF
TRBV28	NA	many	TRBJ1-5	CASSINRQAQPQHF
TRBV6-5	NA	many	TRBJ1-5	CATGAPSNQPQHF
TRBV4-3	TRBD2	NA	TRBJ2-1	CASSQETAGEPRGNEQFF
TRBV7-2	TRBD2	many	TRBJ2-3	CASSPGALAADTDTQYF
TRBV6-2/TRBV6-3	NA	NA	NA	CASSYVGMDQPQYF
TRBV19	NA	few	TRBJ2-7	CASSIDPGKEQYF
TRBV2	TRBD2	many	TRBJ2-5	CATNQGLVAQETQYF
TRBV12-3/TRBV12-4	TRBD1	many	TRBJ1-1	CASSSLGGQNEAFF
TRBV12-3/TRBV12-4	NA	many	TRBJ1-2	CASSSPPVDYGYTF
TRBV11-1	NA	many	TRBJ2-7	CASSFSPGPYEQYF
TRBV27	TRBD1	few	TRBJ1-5	CASHPTGSRNQPQHF
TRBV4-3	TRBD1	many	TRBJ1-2	CASSQQAGTGDYGYTF
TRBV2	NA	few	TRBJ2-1	CASEDSSYNEQFF
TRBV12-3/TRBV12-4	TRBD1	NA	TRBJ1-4	CASTEQGGNEKLFF
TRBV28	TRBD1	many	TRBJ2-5	CASSLGTGQETQYF
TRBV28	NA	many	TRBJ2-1	CASSFYEQFF
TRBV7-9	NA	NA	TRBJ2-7	CASSSSGASYEQYF
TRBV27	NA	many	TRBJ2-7	CASSPGGAHTYEQYF
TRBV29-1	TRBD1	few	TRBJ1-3	CSVDQTGDGNTIYF
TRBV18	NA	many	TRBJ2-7	CASSPPPGTTAYEQYF
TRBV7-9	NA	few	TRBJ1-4	CASSSPLPTKSPEKLFF